A selection of T cell receptor beta chains follows, all from one sample in a study of memory CD4+ T cells and cytomegalovirus serostatus. Assay: immunoSEQ multiplex PCR; the TCRdb copy retains only in-frame clones and omits some. Here the sample spans 50,000 to 65,000 clones, about four fifths being singletons. The sample taken for sequencing was memory CD4+ T cells from blood. These receptors were collected from an adult in good health and CMV-seropositive. CDR3s include the opening cysteine and the closing phenylalanine or tryptophan. Fields, in order: J gene, V gene, clone size, D gene, CDR3 protein, CDR3 DNA. The D gene is left open where the match is weak. Clone size is shown for a subset of rows, as once, few, many or a class of expanded clone.

TRBJ2-7,TRBV2,.,.,CASSAGQYSEQYF,TGTGCCAGCAGTGCTGGACAGTATAGCGAGCAGTACTTC
TRBJ2-1,TRBV7-9,.,.,CASSADIYNEQFF,TGTGCCAGCAGCGCAGACATATACAATGAGCAGTTCTTC
TRBJ1-6,TRBV5-4,.,.,CASSPDRLAAPLHF,TGTGCCAGCAGCCCCGACAGGCTGGCTGCACCCCTCCACTTT
TRBJ2-5,TRBV6-5,.,.,CASSSSGSRETQYF,TGTGCCAGCAGTTCTTCAGGGAGCCGGGAGACCCAGTACTTC
TRBJ1-1,TRBV4-1,once,.,CASSQDILSLRQAAFF,TGCGCCAGCAGCCAAGATATATTAAGTCTTCGCCAGGCGGCTTTCTTT
TRBJ2-1,TRBV5-1,.,.,CASSLSSAFYNEQFF,TGCGCCAGCAGCTTGTCGAGCGCCTTCTACAATGAGCAGTTCTTC
TRBJ2-7,TRBV6-1,.,.,CASSEGQFEQYF,TGTGCCAGCAGTGAAGGACAATTCGAGCAGTACTTC
TRBJ2-5,TRBV5-5,once,TRBD2,CASSVSGRGETQYF,TGTGCCAGCAGCGTTAGCGGGAGGGGAGAGACCCAGTACTTC
TRBJ2-3,TRBV2,few,.,CASSPPFTDTQYF,TGTGCCAGCAGTCCCCCTTTCACAGATACGCAGTATTTT
TRBJ1-4,TRBV10-3,.,.,CAISSGTTNEKLFF,TGTGCCATCAGCTCCGGGACAACTAATGAAAAACTGTTTTTT
TRBJ2-7,TRBV14,once,.,CASSQERLTVYEQYF,TGTGCCAGCAGCCAAGAGCGCCTGACCGTCTACGAGCAGTACTTC